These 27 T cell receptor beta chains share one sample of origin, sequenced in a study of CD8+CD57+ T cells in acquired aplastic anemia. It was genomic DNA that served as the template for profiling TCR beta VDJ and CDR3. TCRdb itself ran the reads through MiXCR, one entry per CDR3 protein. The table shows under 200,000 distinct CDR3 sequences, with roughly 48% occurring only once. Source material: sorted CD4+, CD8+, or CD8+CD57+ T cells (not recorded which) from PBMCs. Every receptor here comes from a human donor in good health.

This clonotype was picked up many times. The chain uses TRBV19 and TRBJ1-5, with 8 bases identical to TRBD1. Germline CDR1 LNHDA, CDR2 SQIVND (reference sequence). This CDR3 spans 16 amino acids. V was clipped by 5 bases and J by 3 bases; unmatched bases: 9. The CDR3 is CASSPGDRSLNQPQHF. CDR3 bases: TGTGCCAGTAGTCCCGGGGACAGGTCCCTCAATCAGCCCCAGCATTTT.

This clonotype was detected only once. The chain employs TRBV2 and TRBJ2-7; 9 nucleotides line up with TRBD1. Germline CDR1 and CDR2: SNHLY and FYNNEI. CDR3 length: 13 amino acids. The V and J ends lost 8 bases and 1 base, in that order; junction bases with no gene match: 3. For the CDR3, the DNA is TGTGCCAGCGGACAGGGGCTTTCCTACGAGCAGTACTTC. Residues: CASGQGLSYEQYF.

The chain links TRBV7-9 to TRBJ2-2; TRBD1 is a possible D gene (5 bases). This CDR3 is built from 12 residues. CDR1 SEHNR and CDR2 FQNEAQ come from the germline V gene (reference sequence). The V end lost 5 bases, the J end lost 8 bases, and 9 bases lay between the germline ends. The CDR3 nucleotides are TGTGCCAGCAGCGGCAGGGTAGGGGAGCTGTTTTTT. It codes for CASSGRVGELFF.

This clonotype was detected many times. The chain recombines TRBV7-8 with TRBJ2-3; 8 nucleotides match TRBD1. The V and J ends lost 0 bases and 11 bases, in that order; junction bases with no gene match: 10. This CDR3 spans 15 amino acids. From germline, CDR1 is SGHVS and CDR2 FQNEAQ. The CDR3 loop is CASSLAGTGELRQYF. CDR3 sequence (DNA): TGTGCCAGCAGCTTAGCCGGGACAGGAGAATTGCGGCAGTATTTT.

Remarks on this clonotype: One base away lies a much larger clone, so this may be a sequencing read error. This chain's CDR3 is CASSRDTGSYNSSLHF. CDR3 nucleotide sequence: TGTGCCAGCAGCCGCGACACAGGCTCCTATAATTCATCCCTCCACTTT. This rearrangement joins TRBV3-1 to TRBJ1-6; tentatively, D is TRBD1 (5 bases). This CDR3 has 16 amino acids. The germline V gene encodes CDR1 LGHDT and CDR2 YNNKEL (reference sequence).

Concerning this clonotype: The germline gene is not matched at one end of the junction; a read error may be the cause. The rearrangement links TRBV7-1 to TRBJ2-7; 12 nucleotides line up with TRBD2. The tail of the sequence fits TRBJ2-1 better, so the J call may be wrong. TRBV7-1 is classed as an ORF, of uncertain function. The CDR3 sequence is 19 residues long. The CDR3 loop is CASSPAASGRGLNYNEQFF. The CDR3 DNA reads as TGTGCCAGCAGCCCAGCGGCTAGCGGGAGGGGGTTGAACTACAATGAGCAGTTCTTC.

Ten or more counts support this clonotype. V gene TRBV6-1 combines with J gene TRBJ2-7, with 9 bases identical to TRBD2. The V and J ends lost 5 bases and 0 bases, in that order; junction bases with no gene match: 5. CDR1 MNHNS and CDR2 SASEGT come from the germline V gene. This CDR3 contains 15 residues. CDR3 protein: CASSRLAGLSYEQYF. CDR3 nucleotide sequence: TGTGCCAGCAGTCGCCTAGCGGGGCTCTCCTACGAGCAGTACTTC.

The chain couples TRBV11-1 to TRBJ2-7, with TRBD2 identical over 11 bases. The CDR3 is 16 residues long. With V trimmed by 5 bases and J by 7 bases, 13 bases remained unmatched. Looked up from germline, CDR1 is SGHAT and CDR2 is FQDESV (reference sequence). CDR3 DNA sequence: TGTGCCAGCAGCCCTCTAGCGGGAGGAAAATATCGGGAGCAGTACTTC. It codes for CASSPLAGGKYREQYF.

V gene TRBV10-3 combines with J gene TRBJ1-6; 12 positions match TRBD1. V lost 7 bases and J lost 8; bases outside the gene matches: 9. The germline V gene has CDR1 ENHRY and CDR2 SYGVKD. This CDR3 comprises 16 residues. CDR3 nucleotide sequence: TGTGCCATCAATAGGGACAGGGGGCTTTGGGATTCACCCCTCCACTTT. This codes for CAINRDRGLWDSPLHF.

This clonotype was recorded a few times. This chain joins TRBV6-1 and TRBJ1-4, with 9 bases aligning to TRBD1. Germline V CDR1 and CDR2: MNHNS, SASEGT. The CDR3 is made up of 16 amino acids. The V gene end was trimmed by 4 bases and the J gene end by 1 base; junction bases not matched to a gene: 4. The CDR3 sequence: CASSVGTGITNEKLFF. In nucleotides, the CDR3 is TGTGCCAGCAGTGTTGGGACAGGGATAACTAATGAAAAACTGTTTTTT.

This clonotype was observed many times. The CDR3 region has the DNA TGTGCCAGCAGCTTGGCTGGGCTCAGTGGAAACACCATATATTTT. Translated, it gives CASSLAGLSGNTIYF. V usage is TRBV5-6 and J usage is TRBJ1-3, with D hard to call. V lost 0 bases and J 3 bases, leaving 10 bases between the germline ends. Germline CDR1 reads SGHDT; CDR2 reads YYEEEE. This CDR3 region has 15 residues.

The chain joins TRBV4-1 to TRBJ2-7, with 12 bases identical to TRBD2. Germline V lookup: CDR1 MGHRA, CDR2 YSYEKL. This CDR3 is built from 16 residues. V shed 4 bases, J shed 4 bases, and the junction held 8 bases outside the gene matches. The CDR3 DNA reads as TGCGCCAGCAGCCTTAGGACTAGCGGGATTGGATACGAGCAGTACTTC. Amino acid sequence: CASSLRTSGIGYEQYF.

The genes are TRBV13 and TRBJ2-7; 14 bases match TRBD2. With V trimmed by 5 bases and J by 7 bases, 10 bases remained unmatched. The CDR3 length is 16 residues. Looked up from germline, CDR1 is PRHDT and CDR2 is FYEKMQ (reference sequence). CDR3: CASSPRGTSGGIEQYF. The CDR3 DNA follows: TGTGCCAGCAGCCCTCGGGGGACTAGCGGGGGAATTGAGCAGTACTTC.

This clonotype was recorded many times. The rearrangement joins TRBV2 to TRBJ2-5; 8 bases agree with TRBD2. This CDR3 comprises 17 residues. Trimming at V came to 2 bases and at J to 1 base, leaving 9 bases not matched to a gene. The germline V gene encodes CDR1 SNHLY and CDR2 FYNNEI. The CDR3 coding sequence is TGTGCCAGCAGTGAATTGGCGGGGCGGGGGGCCCAAGAGACCCAGTACTTC. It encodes CASSELAGRGAQETQYF.

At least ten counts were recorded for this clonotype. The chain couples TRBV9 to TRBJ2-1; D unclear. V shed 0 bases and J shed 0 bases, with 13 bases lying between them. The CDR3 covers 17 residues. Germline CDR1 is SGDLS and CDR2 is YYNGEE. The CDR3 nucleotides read TGTGCCAGCAGCGTAGTGGGCTCCTCGAGCTCCTACAATGAGCAGTTCTTC. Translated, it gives CASSVVGSSSSYNEQFF. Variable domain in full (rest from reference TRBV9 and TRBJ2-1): DSGVTQTPKHLITATGQRVTLRCSPRSGDLSVYWYQQSLDQGLQFLIQYYNGEERAKGNILERFSAQQFPDLHSELNLSSLELGDSALYFCASSVVGSSSSYNEQFFGPGTRLTVL.

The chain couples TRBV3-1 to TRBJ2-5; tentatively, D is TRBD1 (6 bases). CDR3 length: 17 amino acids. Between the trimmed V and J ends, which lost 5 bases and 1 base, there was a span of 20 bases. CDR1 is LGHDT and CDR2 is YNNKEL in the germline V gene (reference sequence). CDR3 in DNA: TGTGCCAGCAGCGTCACCGGGACACCCCTAATCCAAGAGACCCAGTACTTC. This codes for CASSVTGTPLIQETQYF.

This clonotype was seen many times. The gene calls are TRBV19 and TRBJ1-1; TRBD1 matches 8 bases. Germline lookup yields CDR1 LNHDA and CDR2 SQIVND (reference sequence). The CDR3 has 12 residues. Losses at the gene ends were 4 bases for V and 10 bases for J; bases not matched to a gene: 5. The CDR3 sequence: CASSKRQGLAFF. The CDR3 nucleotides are TGTGCCAGTAGTAAAAGACAGGGGTTAGCTTTCTTT.

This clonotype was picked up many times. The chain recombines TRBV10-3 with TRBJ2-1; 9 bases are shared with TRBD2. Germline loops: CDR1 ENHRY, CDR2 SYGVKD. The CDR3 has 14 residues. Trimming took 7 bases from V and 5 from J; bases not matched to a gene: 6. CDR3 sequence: CAIKRTSDDNEQFF. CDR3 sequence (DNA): TGTGCCATCAAGAGGACTAGCGATGACAATGAGCAGTTCTTC.

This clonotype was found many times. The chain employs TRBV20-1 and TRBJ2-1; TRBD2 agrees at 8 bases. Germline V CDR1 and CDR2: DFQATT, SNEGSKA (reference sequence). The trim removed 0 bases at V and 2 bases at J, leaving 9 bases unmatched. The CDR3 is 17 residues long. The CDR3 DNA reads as TGCAGTGCTAGAGATCAATGGACGGGGGGGCCCTACAATGAGCAGTTCTTC. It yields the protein CSARDQWTGGPYNEQFF.

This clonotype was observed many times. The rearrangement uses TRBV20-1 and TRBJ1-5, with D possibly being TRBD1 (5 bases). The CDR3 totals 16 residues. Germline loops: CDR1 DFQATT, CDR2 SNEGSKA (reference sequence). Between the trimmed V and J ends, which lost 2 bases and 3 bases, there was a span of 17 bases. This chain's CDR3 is CSARPFRGSTNQPQHF. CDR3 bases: TGCAGTGCTAGACCGTTCCGGGGCTCTACCAATCAGCCCCAGCATTTT.

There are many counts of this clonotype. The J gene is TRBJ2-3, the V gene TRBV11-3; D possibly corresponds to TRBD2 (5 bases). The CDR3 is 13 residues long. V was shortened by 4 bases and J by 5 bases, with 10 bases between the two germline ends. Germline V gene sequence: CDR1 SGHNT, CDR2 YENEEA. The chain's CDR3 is CASSSPGKDTQYF. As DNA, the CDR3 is TGTGCCAGCAGCTCACCGGGAAAAGATACGCAGTATTTT. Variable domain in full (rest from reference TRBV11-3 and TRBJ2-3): EAGVVQSPRYKIIEKKQPVAFWCNPISGHNTLYWYLQNLGQGPELLIRYENEEAVDDSQLPKDRFSAERLKGVDSTLKIQPAELGDSAVYLCASSSPGKDTQYFGPGTRLTVL.

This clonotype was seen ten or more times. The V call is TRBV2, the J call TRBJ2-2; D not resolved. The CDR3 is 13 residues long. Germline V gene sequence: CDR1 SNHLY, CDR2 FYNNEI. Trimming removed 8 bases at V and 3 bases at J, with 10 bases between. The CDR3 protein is CASWGSDTGELFF. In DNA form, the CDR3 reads TGTGCCAGCTGGGGTTCGGACACCGGGGAGCTGTTTTTT.

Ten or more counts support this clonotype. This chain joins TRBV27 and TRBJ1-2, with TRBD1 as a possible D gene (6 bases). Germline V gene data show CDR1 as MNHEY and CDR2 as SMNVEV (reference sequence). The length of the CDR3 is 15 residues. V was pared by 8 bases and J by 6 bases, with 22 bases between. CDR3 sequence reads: CASGGAGTRVNGYTF. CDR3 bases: TGTGCCAGCGGGGGAGCAGGGACAAGGGTGAATGGCTACACCTTC.

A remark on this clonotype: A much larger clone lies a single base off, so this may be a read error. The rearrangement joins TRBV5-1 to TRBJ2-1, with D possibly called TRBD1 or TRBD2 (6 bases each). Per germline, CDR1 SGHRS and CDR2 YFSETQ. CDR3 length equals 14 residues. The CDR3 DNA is TGCGCCAGCCGGGGGCCTGGGTTCTACAATGAGCAGTCCTTC. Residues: CASRGPGFYNEQSF.

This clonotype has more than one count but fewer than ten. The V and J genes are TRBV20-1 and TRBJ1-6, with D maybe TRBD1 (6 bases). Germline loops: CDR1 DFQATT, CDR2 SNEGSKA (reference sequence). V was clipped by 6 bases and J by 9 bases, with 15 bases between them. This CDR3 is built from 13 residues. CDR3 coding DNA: TGCAGTGCACCAGGGGTTAGCGGTTCACCCCTCCACTTT. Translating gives CSAPGVSGSPLHF.

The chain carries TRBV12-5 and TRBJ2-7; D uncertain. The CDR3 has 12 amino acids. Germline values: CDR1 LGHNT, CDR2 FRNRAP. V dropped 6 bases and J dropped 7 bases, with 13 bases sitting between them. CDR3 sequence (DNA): TGTGCTAGTGGCTCTTCCTTGGGAGAGCAGTACTTC. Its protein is CASGSSLGEQYF.

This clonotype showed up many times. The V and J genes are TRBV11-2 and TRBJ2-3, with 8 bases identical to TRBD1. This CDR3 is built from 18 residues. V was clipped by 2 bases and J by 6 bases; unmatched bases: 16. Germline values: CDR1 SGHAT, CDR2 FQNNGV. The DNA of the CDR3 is TGTGCCAGCAGCTTACAGGCCGCGACAGGGGCTCTCTGGGATACGCAGTATTTT. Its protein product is CASSLQAATGALWDTQYF.